In this sample, the clone carrying this T cell receptor (beta chain) turned up a few times. Authors' methods: Scientists estimated how many nucleated cells there were by amplifying reference gene primers. Repertoires were generated with immunoSEQ multiplex PCR, while TCRdb's copy carries only in-frame clones and drops some. D and trimming were read from the DNA, whereas the V and J calls and clone size are those reported in that table. The sample lists just over 70,000 clones, 80% occurring once. After removal of 5 bases from V and 2 bases from J, the junction contained 8 bases not matched to a gene. Germline CDR1 SGHRS, CDR2 YFSETQ. The CDR3 runs to 17 residues. This sample is drawn from a study of blood T cell repertoires in COVID-19. In the study overall: COVID-19 samples collected from the United States, Italy and Spain covered acute and convalescent phases. T cells, B-cell-depleted T cells, or PBMCs provided the cDNA or gDNA that served as material.

The genes are TRBV5-1 and TRBJ2-7; TRBD2 matches at 15 bases. Specimen: peripheral blood. This sequence was found in a man in his 70s who had recovered from COVID-19. CDR3 loop: CASSSGTSGRTTYEQYF. In nucleotides, the CDR3 is TGCGCCAGCAGTTCTGGGACTAGCGGGAGGACGACCTACGAGCAGTACTTC.